The 12 T cell receptor beta chains below come from one sample, sequenced in a study of spatial heterogeneity in lung cancer. MiXCR, run by TCRdb on the 5' RACE reads, gives a single entry per CDR3 protein. The sample contains 5,000 or so distinct CDR3 sequences, 18% of which appear only once. The time point was: sample taken at primary tumor resection. No cell sorting; template was whole RNA from tumor, lung tissue or PBMC. The sequences come from normal lung tissue next to the tumor, collected at surgery. Source of these receptors: a male donor with early-stage non-small cell lung cancer.

This clonotype is medium-sized in the sample. The rearrangement joins TRBV19 to TRBJ1-5; D perhaps matches TRBD1 (5 bases). The germline V gene has CDR1 LNHDA and CDR2 SQIVND (reference sequence). This CDR3 region has 13 residues. The V end was cut by 5 bases, the J end by 6 bases, with 11 bases between. CDR3 bases: TGTGCCAGTAGTTCGGGACCCCCTCAGCCCCAGCATTTT. Translated: CASSSGPPQPQHF.

This clonotype was recorded at least ten times. The chain is built from TRBV7-2 and TRBJ2-2, with D unresolved. The ends were cut back, 5 bases at V and 6 bases at J, with 19 bases in the middle. Per the germline V gene, CDR1 is SGHTA and CDR2 is FQGNSA. This CDR3 contains 16 residues. Written as DNA, the CDR3 is TGTGCCAGCAGCCCCCCTTTAACTGGTGTTCCCGGGGAGCTGTTTTTT. This encodes CASSPPLTGVPGELFF.

This clonotype is termed large. The rearrangement uses TRBV12-3 or TRBV12-4 and TRBJ2-5; no definite D call. This CDR3 comprises 11 residues. The V end was cut by 6 bases, the J end by 2 bases, with 4 bases between. The CDR3 here is CASRGQETQYF. In nucleotides, the CDR3 is TGTGCCAGCAGGGGGCAAGAGACCCAGTACTTC.

By share of the sample, this clonotype is medium-sized (0.01 to 0.1%). This rearrangement joins TRBV20-1 to TRBJ2-3; 8 bases match TRBD1. Germline loops: CDR1 DFQATT, CDR2 SNEGSKA (reference sequence). V lost 3 bases, J lost 4 bases, and 6 bases stayed unmatched. The CDR3 is 14 residues long. CDR3 sequence reads: CSASGRGQADTQYF. DNA for the CDR3: TGCAGTGCTAGTGGCAGGGGGCAGGCAGATACGCAGTATTTT.

By sample fraction, this clonotype is medium-sized. In nucleotides, the CDR3 is TGTGCCAGCAGCCGAGGACAGGGGGTAAACAATGAGCAGTTCTTC. Encoded protein: CASSRGQGVNNEQFF. The chain has TRBV7-9 and TRBJ2-1; 10 bases align to TRBD1. Germline V CDR1 and CDR2: SEHNR, FQNEAQ (reference sequence). The J segment lost 5 bases and the V segment lost 5 bases, leaving 6 bases of the junction unmatched. CDR3 length equals 15 residues.

The chain uses TRBV20-1 and TRBJ2-7; TRBD1 is a possible D gene (6 bases). The CDR3 has 12 residues. The germline V and J ends were trimmed by 7 bases and 3 bases, with 13 bases remaining between them. Germline V gene sequence: CDR1 DFQATT, CDR2 SNEGSKA (reference sequence). This CDR3 reads CSVRGQGYEQYV. CDR3 bases: TGCAGTGTCAGGGGTCAGGGCTACGAGCAGTACGTC.

This clonotype was picked up many times. The V gene is TRBV28, the J gene TRBJ2-3; TRBD2 agrees at 8 bases. The junction had 9 bases not matched to a gene; V was cut back by 3 bases and J by 10 bases. CDR3 size: 14 residues. Germline V gene lookup returns CDR1 MDHEN and CDR2 SYDVKM. The CDR3 DNA is TGTGCCAGCAGTTTGCGTCTAGCGGGTACAGCGCAGTATTTT. It codes for CASSLRLAGTAQYF.

This clonotype occurred many times. V usage is TRBV20-1 and J usage is TRBJ1-5; no definite D call. The CDR3 loop spans 12 amino acids. From germline, CDR1 is DFQATT and CDR2 SNEGSKA (reference sequence). The V gene lost 3 bases and the J gene lost 10 bases, with 13 bases spanning the gap. CDR3 sequence: CSASEGNRPQHF. The CDR3 nucleotides are TGCAGTGCTAGCGAGGGCAATCGACCCCAGCATTTT.

By its share, this clonotype is medium-sized (0.01 to 0.1%). V usage is TRBV24-1 and J usage is TRBJ1-2; TRBD1 is a possible D gene (6 bases). V lost 3 bases and J lost 0, with 10 bases in between. The CDR3 has 15 amino acids. In germline, CDR1 is KGHDR, CDR2 SFDVKD. The CDR3 coding sequence is TGTGCCACCAGTGATCAGCGGGGGCCTAACTATGGCTACACCTTC. As protein: CATSDQRGPNYGYTF.

In its sample, this clonotype is medium-sized. The chain recombines TRBV5-1 with TRBJ1-1, with 7 bases matching TRBD1. The CDR3 extends over 13 amino acids. After removal of 4 bases from V and 7 bases from J, the junction contained 7 bases not matched to a gene. Germline V gene lookup returns CDR1 SGHRS and CDR2 YFSETQ. DNA for the CDR3: TGCGCCAGCAGCGGGGGACAGCCACGTGAAGCTTTCTTT. Its protein product is CASSGGQPREAFF.

This clonotype was picked up a small number of times. This chain links TRBV2 with TRBJ2-3, with 13 bases matching TRBD2. This CDR3 is built from 18 residues. Germline loops: CDR1 SNHLY, CDR2 FYNNEI. The ends lost 6 bases at V and 2 bases at J; junction bases unmatched: 11. CDR3 coding DNA: TGTGCCAGCAGCGGTTCGACTAGCGGGGGGATCGACACAGATACGCAGTATTTT. This sequence encodes CASSGSTSGGIDTDTQYF.

This clonotype is large within its sample. The chain is built from TRBV29-1 and TRBJ1-5, with a weak D call TRBD1 (6 bases). This CDR3 has 13 residues. CDR1 is SQVTM, CDR2 ANQGSEA, per germline. Trimming removed 7 bases at V and 3 bases at J, with 13 bases between. CDR3 loop: CSAETGYNQPQHF. CDR3 nucleotides: TGCAGCGCAGAAACAGGGTACAATCAGCCCCAGCATTTT.